Shown below are 8 T cell receptor beta chains from a single sample sequenced in a study of blood T cell repertoires in COVID-19. Assay used: immunoSEQ multiplex PCR; TCRdb lists only in-frame clones, some missing. The sample yields 110,000 to 150,000 clones, 80% to 90% seen once. The sequenced sample was peripheral blood. The receptors come from a man aged 55 to 70 with active or convalescent COVID-19.

The chain links TRBV5-1 to TRBJ2-5, with TRBD2 as a possible D gene (5 bases). This CDR3 spans 13 amino acids. Between the trimmed V and J ends, which lost 3 bases and 5 bases, there was a span of 11 bases. Germline-derived CDR1 and CDR2 are SGHRS and YFSETQ. The CDR3: CASSSTRGETQYF. The CDR3 DNA follows: TGCGCCAGCAGCTCAACAAGAGGGGAGACCCAGTACTTC.

This chain connects TRBV5-4 to TRBJ1-1, with D possibly matching TRBD1 (5 bases). CDR3 length: 13 residues. Germline-derived CDR1 and CDR2 are SGHNT and YYREEE (reference sequence). The V and J ends lost 0 bases and 7 bases respectively, with 10 bases between them. The CDR3 DNA follows: TGTGCCAGCAGCTTGGTGGGGCAAAGTGAAGCTTTCTTT. Amino acid sequence: CASSLVGQSEAFF.

The chain is built from TRBV9 and TRBJ2-1; TRBD2 agrees at 10 bases. The CDR3 length is 16 residues. In germline, CDR1 is SGDLS, CDR2 YYNGEE. V was pared by 0 bases and J by 6 bases, with 6 bases of the junction left unmatched. CDR3 coding DNA: TGTGCCAGCAGCGTAGGTATTGCTAGCGGGAGCAATGAGCAGTTCTTC. Translated: CASSVGIASGSNEQFF.

This chain uses TRBV4-1 with TRBJ1-6; TRBD1 aligns across 9 bases. The V segment lost 0 bases and the J segment 7 bases; nucleotides outside the gene matches: 1. The CDR3 has 15 amino acids. CDR1 is MGHRA, CDR2 YSYEKL, per germline. The CDR3 nucleotides read TGCGCCAGCAGCCAAGACGACAGGGGGAATTCACCCCTCCACTTT. It codes for CASSQDDRGNSPLHF.

This clone occurred a few times. The genes are TRBV19 and TRBJ1-1; 8 bases are a match to TRBD1. Germline V lookup: CDR1 LNHDA, CDR2 SQIVND (reference sequence). The CDR3 consists of 16 residues. The V and J ends lost 5 bases and 0 bases, in that order; junction bases with no gene match: 8. The CDR3 spells CASSGDRGGLNTEAFF. The CDR3 DNA sequence: TGTGCCAGTAGTGGAGACAGGGGAGGGTTGAACACTGAAGCTTTCTTT. Using reference TRBV19 and TRBJ1-1 for the parts outside the CDR3, the full variable domain is DGGITQSPKYLFRKEGQNVTLSCEQNLNHDAMYWYRQDPGQGLRLIYYSQIVNDFQKGDIAEGYSVSREKKESFPLTVTSAQKNPTAFYLCASSGDRGGLNTEAFFGQGTRLTVV.

The CDR3 DNA is TGCGCCAGCAGCCATGTTATTCCGGGACAGGGAAAATTCACTGAAGCTTTCTTT. The encoded protein is CASSHVIPGQGKFTEAFF. The chain joins TRBV4-3 to TRBJ1-1, with 9 bases identical to TRBD1. Per germline, CDR1 LGHNA and CDR2 YSLEER. The CDR3 spans 18 residues. V shed 3 bases and J 4 bases; nucleotides not matched to a gene: 15.

The V call is TRBV7-9, the J call TRBJ2-1; tentatively, D is TRBD2 (6 bases). This CDR3 has 15 amino acids. Looked up from germline, CDR1 is SEHNR and CDR2 is FQNEAQ (reference sequence). Trimming took 5 bases from V and 7 from J, leaving 18 bases between them. CDR3 protein: CASSPVEGHHNEQFF. CDR3 nucleotide sequence: TGTGCCAGCAGCCCGGTGGAGGGTCATCATAATGAGCAGTTCTTC.

The chain joins TRBV9 to TRBJ2-3, with 7 bases matching TRBD2. The germline V gene has CDR1 SGDLS and CDR2 YYNGEE. V dropped 2 bases and J dropped 3; count of bases not matched to a gene: 6. The CDR3 contains 15 residues. The CDR3 spells CASSVRTSNTDTQYF. CDR3 in DNA: TGTGCCAGCAGCGTCCGGACTAGTAATACAGATACGCAGTATTTT.